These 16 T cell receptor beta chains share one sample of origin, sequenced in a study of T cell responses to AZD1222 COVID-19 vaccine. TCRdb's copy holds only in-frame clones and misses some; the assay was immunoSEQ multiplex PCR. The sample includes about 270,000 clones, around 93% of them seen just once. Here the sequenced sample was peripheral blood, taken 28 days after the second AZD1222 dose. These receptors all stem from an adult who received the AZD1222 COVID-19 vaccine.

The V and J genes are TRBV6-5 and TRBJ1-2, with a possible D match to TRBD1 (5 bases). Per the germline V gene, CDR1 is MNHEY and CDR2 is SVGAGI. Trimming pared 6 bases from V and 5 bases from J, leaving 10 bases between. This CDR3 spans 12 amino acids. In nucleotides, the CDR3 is TGTGCCAGCAGCCAGGGTCGGTATGGCTACACCTTC. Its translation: CASSQGRYGYTF.

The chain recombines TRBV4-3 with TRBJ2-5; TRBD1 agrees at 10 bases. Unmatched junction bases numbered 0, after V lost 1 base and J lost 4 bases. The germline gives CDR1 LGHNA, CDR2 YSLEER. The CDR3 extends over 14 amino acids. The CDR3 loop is CASSQGTGGETQYF. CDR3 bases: TGCGCCAGCAGCCAAGGGACAGGGGGAGAGACCCAGTACTTC.

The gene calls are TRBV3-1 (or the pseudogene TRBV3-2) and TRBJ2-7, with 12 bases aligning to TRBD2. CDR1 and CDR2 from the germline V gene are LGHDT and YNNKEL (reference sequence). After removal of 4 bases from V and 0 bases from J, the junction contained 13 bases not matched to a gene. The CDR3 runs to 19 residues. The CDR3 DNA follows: TGTGCCAGCAGCCTCGATTTTAGGCCGACTAGCGGGAGCTCCTACGAGCAGTACTTC. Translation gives CASSLDFRPTSGSSYEQYF.

The CDR3 nucleotides are TGTGCCAGCTCACCCCCCAGGGTCACCGGGGAGCTGTTTTTT. This codes for CASSPPRVTGELFF. The J gene is TRBJ2-2, the V gene TRBV18; D might be TRBD1 (5 bases). V lost 3 bases, J lost 4 bases, and 9 bases lay in between. This CDR3 region has 14 residues. Germline V CDR1 and CDR2: KGHSH, LQKENI.

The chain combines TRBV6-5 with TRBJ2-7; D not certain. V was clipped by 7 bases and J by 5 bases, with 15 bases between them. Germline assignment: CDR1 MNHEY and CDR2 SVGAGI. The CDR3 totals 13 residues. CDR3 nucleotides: TGTGCCAGCACAAGGTCCCTCCTAAACGAGCAGTACTTC. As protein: CASTRSLLNEQYF.

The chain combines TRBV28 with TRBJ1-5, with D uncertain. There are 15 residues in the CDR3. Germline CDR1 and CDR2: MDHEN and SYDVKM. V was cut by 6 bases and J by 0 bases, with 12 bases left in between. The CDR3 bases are TGTGCCAGCAGCTTGGACTCCCCTAGCAATCAGCCCCAGCATTTT. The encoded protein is CASSLDSPSNQPQHF. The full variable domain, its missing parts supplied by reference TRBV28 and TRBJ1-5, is DVKVTQSSRYLVKRTGEKVFLECVQDMDHENMFWYRQDPGLGLRLIYFSYDVKMKEKGDIPEGYSVSREKKERFSLILESASTNQTSMYLCASSLDSPSNQPQHFGDGTRLSIL.

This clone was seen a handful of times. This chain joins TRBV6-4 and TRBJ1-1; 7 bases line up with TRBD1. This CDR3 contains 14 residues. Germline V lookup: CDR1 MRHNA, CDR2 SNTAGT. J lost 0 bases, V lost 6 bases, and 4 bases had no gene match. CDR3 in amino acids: CASRAQGMNTEAFF. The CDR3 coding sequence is TGTGCCAGCAGGGCACAGGGGATGAACACTGAAGCTTTCTTT.

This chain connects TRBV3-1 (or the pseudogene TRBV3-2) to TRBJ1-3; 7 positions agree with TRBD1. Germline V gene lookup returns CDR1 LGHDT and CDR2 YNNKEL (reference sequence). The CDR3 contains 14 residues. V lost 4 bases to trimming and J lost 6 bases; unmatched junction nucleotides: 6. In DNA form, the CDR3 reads TGTGCCAGCAGCCCTTCGGGACAGTCAAACACCATATATTTT. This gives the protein CASSPSGQSNTIYF.

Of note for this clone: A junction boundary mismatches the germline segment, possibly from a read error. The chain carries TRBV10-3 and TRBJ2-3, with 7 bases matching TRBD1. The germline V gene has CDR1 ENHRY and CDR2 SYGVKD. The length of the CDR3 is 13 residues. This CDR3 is CALRGSLTDTQYF. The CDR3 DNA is TGTGCCCTCAGGGGGTCCCTCACAGATACGCAGTATTTT.

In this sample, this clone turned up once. The CDR3 loop reads CASSPSAQTLTGGELFF. Here the CDR3 DNA reads TGTGCCAGCAGCCCCTCGGCTCAGACTCTAACAGGCGGGGAGCTGTTTTTT. The J gene is TRBJ2-2, the V gene TRBV9, with D perhaps matching TRBD1 (5 bases). Germline CDR1 SGDLS, CDR2 YYNGEE. The V end was cut by 4 bases, the J end by 7 bases, with 23 bases between. The CDR3 sequence is 17 residues long.

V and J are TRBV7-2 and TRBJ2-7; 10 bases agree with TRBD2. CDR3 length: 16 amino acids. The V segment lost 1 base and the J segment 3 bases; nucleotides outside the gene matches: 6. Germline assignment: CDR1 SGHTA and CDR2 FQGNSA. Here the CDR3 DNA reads TGTGCCAGCAGCTTAGGGCTAGCGGGGGCCGGCTACGAGCAGTACTTC. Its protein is CASSLGLAGAGYEQYF.

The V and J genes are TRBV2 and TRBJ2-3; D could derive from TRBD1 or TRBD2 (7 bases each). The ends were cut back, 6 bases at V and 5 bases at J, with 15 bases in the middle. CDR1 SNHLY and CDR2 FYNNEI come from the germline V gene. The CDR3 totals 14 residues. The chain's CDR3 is CASSSQGGEDTQYF. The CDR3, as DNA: TGTGCCAGCAGCAGCCAGGGGGGGGAAGATACGCAGTATTTT.

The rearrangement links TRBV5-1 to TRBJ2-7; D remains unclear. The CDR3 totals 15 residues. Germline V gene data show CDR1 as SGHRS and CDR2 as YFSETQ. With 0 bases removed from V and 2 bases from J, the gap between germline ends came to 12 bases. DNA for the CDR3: TGCGCCAGCAGCTTGGAGGTGGGAAGACCCTACGAGCAGTACTTC. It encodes CASSLEVGRPYEQYF.

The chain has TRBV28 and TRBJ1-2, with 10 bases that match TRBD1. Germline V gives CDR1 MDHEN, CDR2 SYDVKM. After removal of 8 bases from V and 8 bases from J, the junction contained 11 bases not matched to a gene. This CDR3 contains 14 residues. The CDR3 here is CASGNPGQGMGYTF. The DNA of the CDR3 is TGTGCCAGCGGAAACCCGGGACAGGGGATGGGCTACACCTTC.

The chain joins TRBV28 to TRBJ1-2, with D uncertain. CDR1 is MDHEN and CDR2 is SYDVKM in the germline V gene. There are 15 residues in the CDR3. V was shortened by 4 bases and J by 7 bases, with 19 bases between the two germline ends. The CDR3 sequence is CASSSTLRTVSGYTF. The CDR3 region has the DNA TGTGCCAGCAGTTCAACATTAAGGACGGTTAGTGGCTACACCTTC.

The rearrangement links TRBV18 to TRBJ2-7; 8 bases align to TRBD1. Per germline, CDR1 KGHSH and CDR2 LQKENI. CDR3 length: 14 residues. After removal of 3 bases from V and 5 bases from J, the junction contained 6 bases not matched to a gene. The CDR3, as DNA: TGTGCCAGCTCACCTGGACAGGGAATCCACGAGCAGTACTTC. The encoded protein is CASSPGQGIHEQYF.